This entry describes one TCR beta chain. This sample was taken from a study of PD-L1 blockade in urothelial cancer. Study background: A median of about 140,000 T cells was found in the blood samples.

Profiled with immunoSEQ multiplex PCR; TCRdb holds only in-frame clones, not every one. The sample carries 20,000 to 25,000 clones, 87% recorded once. Between the trimmed V and J ends, which lost 0 bases and 0 bases, there was a span of 14 bases. This CDR3 is built from 17 residues. Germline CDR1 and CDR2: LGHNA and YSLEER. The input for sequencing was PBMCs, taken around atezolizumab (anti-PD-L1) treatment. This receptor was identified in a man aged 45-65 years with urothelial cancer. The chain links TRBV4-3 to TRBJ2-5; the D is unclear. This CDR3 reads CASSQDLGEGYQETQYF. The CDR3, as DNA: TGCGCCAGCAGCCAAGATCTGGGCGAAGGATACCAAGAGACCCAGTACTTC.